This TCR beta chain comes out of a study of Ad26.COV2.S vaccination and SARS-CoV-2 variants. For the study at large: COV1001, an Ad26.COV2.S trial, supplied this vaccine-arm donor.

Treatment specified: about 20 received Ad26.COV2.S at low or high dose, single or two shots; 5 received placebo; per-sample allocation not given. Sampling was performed 63 days after the first vaccine or placebo injection. TCRdb's table, derived via immunoSEQ multiplex PCR, lists solely in-frame clones and lacks some. The profile shows about 400,000 clones, 92% of them singletons. Trimming took 1 base from V and 3 from J, leaving 10 bases between them. This CDR3 comprises 16 residues. Looked up from germline, CDR1 is MDHEN and CDR2 is SYDVKM. Sequenced material: peripheral blood, taken in a trial of Ad26.COV2.S vaccine versus placebo. V and J are TRBV28 and TRBJ2-6, with a weak D call TRBD2 (6 bases). This receptor was taken from a person between 18 and 65 years old who received the Ad26.COV2.S COVID-19 vaccine or a placebo. The CDR3 here is CASSLLAGFGANVLTF. DNA of the CDR3: TGTGCCAGCAGTTTATTGGCGGGGTTTGGGGCCAACGTCCTGACTTTC.